The 22 T cell receptor beta chains listed next were all sequenced from one sample in a study of T cell therapy after organ transplantation. Repertoires were generated with immunoSEQ multiplex PCR, while TCRdb's copy carries only in-frame clones and drops some. Of 2,000 to 2,500 clones in the sample, under 95% are singletons; the top ten hold about a fifth. The antigens these receptors bind are not known. The source material was CD8+ T cells from blood, sampled before autologous CMV-specific T cell therapy. The source of these receptors is a human patient who had received a solid organ transplant and had CMV disease.

This sequence joins TRBV21-1 and TRBJ2-5. TRBV21-1 represents a pseudogene. The CDR3 loop spans 15 amino acids. CDR3 in DNA: TGTGCCAGCAGCACGATAGGGGACGGCCAAGAGACCCAGTACTTC. This gives the protein CASSTIGDGQETQYF.

The chain has TRBV6-5 and TRBJ1-1; no clear D gene. Germline assignment: CDR1 MNHEY and CDR2 SVGAGI. This CDR3 has 14 residues. V dropped 9 bases and J dropped 5 bases, with 19 bases sitting between them. The CDR3 coding sequence is TGTGCCAGTCTCCCCGGCGGAGGAAATACTGAAGCTTTCTTT. Translation: CASLPGGGNTEAFF.

This sequence joins TRBV2 and TRBJ2-7; 7 positions agree with TRBD1. The CDR3 has 13 residues. The V and J ends lost 4 bases and 5 bases, in that order; junction bases with no gene match: 5. Germline V gene data show CDR1 as SNHLY and CDR2 as FYNNEI. The CDR3 region is CASSGRGFHEQYF. The CDR3 nucleotides read TGTGCCAGCAGTGGCAGGGGGTTCCACGAGCAGTACTTC.

The rearrangement links TRBV5-1 to TRBJ1-1, with D maybe TRBD1 (5 bases). The CDR3 length is 13 residues. The germline V and J ends were trimmed by 3 bases and 8 bases, with 14 bases remaining between them. CDR1 and CDR2 (germline): SGHRS, YFSETQ. The CDR3 coding sequence is TGCGCCAGCAGCTGGGACCCCGGGGGGGAAGCTTTCTTT. Residues: CASSWDPGGEAFF.

The chain links TRBV10-3 to TRBJ2-1; the D gene could be TRBD1 or TRBD2 (5 bases each). The CDR3 covers 18 residues. Germline loops: CDR1 ENHRY, CDR2 SYGVKD. Trimming cost V 2 bases and J 4 bases, with 21 bases left between them. The CDR3 nucleotides read TGTGCCATCAGTGAGACGCTAGGGACGAGGGGTACTTACAATGAGCAGTTCTTC. This gives the protein CAISETLGTRGTYNEQFF.

This chain's CDR3 is CASSQTGDLSSPLHF. The CDR3 nucleotides are TGCGCCAGCAGCCAAACGGGAGATTTAAGTTCACCCCTCCACTTT. The chain joins TRBV4-3 to TRBJ1-6; no definite D call. Germline values: CDR1 LGHNA, CDR2 YSLEER. The CDR3 is 15 residues long. V was cut by 2 bases and J by 9 bases, with 14 bases left in between.

The V call is TRBV6-5, the J call TRBJ2-5; 12 bases are shared with TRBD2. This CDR3 region has 14 residues. The V gene end was trimmed by 6 bases and the J gene end by 4 bases; junction bases not matched to a gene: 3. Germline CDR1 is MNHEY and CDR2 is SVGAGI. CDR3 protein: CASRVGLAGETQYF. The CDR3 region has the DNA TGTGCCAGCAGGGTGGGACTAGCGGGAGAGACCCAGTACTTC.

V usage is TRBV7-9 and J usage is TRBJ1-2, with 7 bases lining up with TRBD1. V trimming: 5 bases; J trimming: 4 bases; junction bases outside the gene matches: 10. Germline CDR1 is SEHNR and CDR2 is FQNEAQ (reference sequence). The CDR3 extends over 15 amino acids. The CDR3 DNA reads as TGTGCCAGCAGCCAGACAGGGTGGGATTTCTATGGCTACACCTTC. This translates into CASSQTGWDFYGYTF.

By sample share, this clone is hyperexpanded. The rearrangement joins TRBV5-6 to TRBJ1-3, with D perhaps matching TRBD1 (5 bases). Germline V CDR1 and CDR2: SGHDT, YYEEEE. This CDR3 has 14 amino acids. Deletions cut 0 bases from V and 6 bases from J, with 10 bases between. The CDR3 region is CASSLGDGLNTIYF. The CDR3, as DNA: TGTGCCAGCAGCTTGGGGGACGGTTTAAACACCATATATTTT.

CDR3 DNA sequence: TGTGCCAGCAGCAAAGATGGTGTTTGCGACAGATCCGACACTGAAGCTTTCTTT. As protein: CASSKDGVCDRSDTEAFF. This rearrangement joins TRBV21-1 to TRBJ1-1; the D segment call TRBD1 is taken from the table without a DNA check. TRBV21-1 is a known pseudogene. This CDR3 is 18 amino acids long.

J is TRBJ2-7 and V is TRBV5-4, with 7 bases aligning to TRBD1. V lost 5 bases to trimming and J lost 7 bases; unmatched junction nucleotides: 12. The CDR3 spans 14 residues. Germline V CDR1 and CDR2: SGHNT, YYREEE (reference sequence). The CDR3 here is CASRDGTVWSEQYF. DNA of the CDR3: TGTGCCAGCAGAGACGGGACAGTGTGGAGTGAGCAGTACTTC.

V and J are TRBV28 and TRBJ2-5; TRBD1 aligns across 10 bases. The CDR3 extends over 14 amino acids. Germline CDR1 MDHEN, CDR2 SYDVKM. V trimming: 5 bases; J trimming: 2 bases; junction bases outside the gene matches: 2. CDR3 amino acids: CASSRTGGQETQYF. CDR3 DNA: TGTGCCAGCAGTCGGACAGGGGGTCAAGAGACCCAGTACTTC.

This rearrangement joins TRBV13 to TRBJ2-3; D is uncertain. The germline CDR1 and CDR2 sequences are PRHDT and FYEKMQ (reference sequence). Between the trimmed V and J ends, which lost 1 base and 1 base, there was a span of 3 bases. The CDR3 covers 13 residues. CDR3 in DNA: TGTGCCAGCAGCTTAGAAGGCACAGATACGCAGTATTTT. Amino acids: CASSLEGTDTQYF.

CDR3: CASSVAGGGTSTDTQYF. The CDR3 DNA reads TGTGCCAGCAGCGTAGCGGGGGGCGGGACTAGCACAGATACGCAGTATTTT. The gene calls are TRBV9 and TRBJ2-3, with D perhaps matching TRBD2 (7 bases). This CDR3 has 17 amino acids. Looked up from germline, CDR1 is SGDLS and CDR2 is YYNGEE. V dropped 0 bases and J dropped 0 bases, with 14 bases sitting between them.

V usage is TRBV6-5 and J usage is TRBJ1-6, with TRBD1 as a possible D gene (6 bases). This CDR3 spans 15 amino acids. Deletions cut 0 bases from V and 6 bases from J, with 9 bases between. CDR1 MNHEY and CDR2 SVGAGI come from the germline V gene. DNA for the CDR3: TGTGCCAGCAGTTACTCAGGGGGAGGTAATTCACCCCTCCACTTT. Its translation: CASSYSGGGNSPLHF.

The V and J genes are TRBV28 and TRBJ2-7; D is undetermined. This CDR3 has 13 residues. Trimming shortened V by 5 bases and J by 5 bases, and 13 bases separated the two germline ends. The V gene's germline CDR1 is MDHEN and CDR2 SYDVKM. CDR3 sequence (DNA): TGTGCCAGCAGTCCGACGCCATCGCACGAGCAGTACTTC. Its protein product is CASSPTPSHEQYF.

The genes are TRBV9 and TRBJ1-3; a possible D gene is TRBD1 (5 bases). Germline V CDR1 and CDR2: SGDLS, YYNGEE. The V end was cut by 3 bases, the J end by 3 bases, with 7 bases between. The CDR3 extends over 13 amino acids. In DNA form, the CDR3 reads TGTGCCAGCAGCGGGGGCGGTGGAAACACCATATATTTT. Translated: CASSGGGGNTIYF.

The chain links TRBV7-9 to TRBJ2-3, with no clear D. The CDR3 consists of 13 residues. The V gene's germline CDR1 is SEHNR and CDR2 FQNEAQ (reference sequence). The CDR3 DNA reads TGTGCTTCCCTAACCCTGCTCCCAGATACGCAGTATTTT. Its translation is CASLTLLPDTQYF.

In DNA form, the CDR3 reads TGTGCCAGCAGTATTACAGGGGGGTCCTACGAGCAGTACTTC. Amino acid sequence: CASSITGGSYEQYF. J is TRBJ2-7 and V is TRBV27; 8 bases align to TRBD1. The CDR3 is 14 amino acids. Germline assignment: CDR1 MNHEY and CDR2 SMNVEV (reference sequence). Trimming removed 5 bases from V and 1 base from J; junction bases left unmatched: 4.

The chain couples TRBV19 to TRBJ1-4, with a possible D match to TRBD1 (6 bases). The germline V gene has CDR1 LNHDA and CDR2 SQIVND (reference sequence). V was shortened by 10 bases and J by 5 bases, with 14 bases between the two germline ends. The CDR3 has 13 amino acids. CDR3 in amino acids: CATSGTINEKLFF. Here the CDR3 DNA reads TGTGCCACGTCCGGGACAATAAATGAAAAACTGTTTTTT.

The J gene is TRBJ2-5, the V gene TRBV7-9; no clear D. The end of the DNA aligns better with TRBJ2-7, so the J call may be wrong. Germline V gene sequence: CDR1 SEHNR, CDR2 FQNEAQ (reference sequence). This CDR3 region has 13 residues. The CDR3 nucleotides read TGTGCCAGCAGCTTAGGAATGACCTACGAGCAGTACTTC. Its translation: CASSLGMTYEQYF.

The chain uses TRBV11-2 and TRBJ2-7; tentatively, D is TRBD2 (6 bases). The CDR3 runs 15 residues. Trimming shortened V by 5 bases and J by 0 bases, and 14 bases separated the two germline ends. Germline loops: CDR1 SGHAT, CDR2 FQNNGV. The CDR3 sequence: CASSQTLASSYEQYF. The DNA of the CDR3 is TGTGCCAGCAGCCAGACGCTAGCGTCCTCCTACGAGCAGTACTTC.